This T cell receptor (beta chain) is drawn from a study of cytomegalovirus exposure and HLA in healthy donors. V was pared by 0 bases and J by 0 bases, with 9 bases between. The length of the CDR3 is 16 residues. Germline assignment: CDR1 LNHDA and CDR2 SQIVND (reference sequence). The PCR was carried out with 60 Vbeta primers and 13 Jbeta primers. This table comes from immunoSEQ multiplex PCR, and its TCRdb copy is limited to in-frame clones, with some not included. The sample has over 100,000 clones, approximately 82% seen once. This chain uses TRBV19 with TRBJ2-1; D uncertain. The sequencing sample was made of PBMCs. This clonotype was sampled from a female donor in good health and CMV-seronegative. CDR3 protein: CASSIDLLSSYNEQFF. DNA of the CDR3: TGTGCCAGTAGTATAGATCTCCTGAGCTCCTACAATGAGCAGTTCTTC.